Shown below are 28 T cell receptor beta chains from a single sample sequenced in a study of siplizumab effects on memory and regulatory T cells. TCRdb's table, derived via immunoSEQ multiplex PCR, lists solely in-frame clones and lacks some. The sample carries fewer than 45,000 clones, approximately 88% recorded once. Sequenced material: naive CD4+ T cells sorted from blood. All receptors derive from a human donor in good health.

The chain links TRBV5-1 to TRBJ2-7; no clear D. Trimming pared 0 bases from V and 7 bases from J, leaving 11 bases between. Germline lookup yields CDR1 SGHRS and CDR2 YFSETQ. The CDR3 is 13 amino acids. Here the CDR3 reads CASSLASTTEQYF. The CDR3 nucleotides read TGCGCCAGCAGCTTGGCCTCCACTACTGAGCAGTACTTC.

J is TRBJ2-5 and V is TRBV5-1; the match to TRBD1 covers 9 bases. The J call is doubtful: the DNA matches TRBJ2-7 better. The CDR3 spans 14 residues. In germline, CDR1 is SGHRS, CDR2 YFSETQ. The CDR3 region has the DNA TGCGCCAGCAAGACAGGGGGATCCTCCTACGAGCAGTACTTC. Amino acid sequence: CASKTGGSSYEQYF.

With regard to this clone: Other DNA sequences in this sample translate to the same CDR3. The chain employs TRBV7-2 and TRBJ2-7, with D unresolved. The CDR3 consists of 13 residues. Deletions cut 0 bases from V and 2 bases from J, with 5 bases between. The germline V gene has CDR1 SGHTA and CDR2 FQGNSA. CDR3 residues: CASSLARTYEQYF. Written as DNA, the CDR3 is TGTGCCAGCAGCTTAGCCAGGACCTACGAGCAGTACTTC.

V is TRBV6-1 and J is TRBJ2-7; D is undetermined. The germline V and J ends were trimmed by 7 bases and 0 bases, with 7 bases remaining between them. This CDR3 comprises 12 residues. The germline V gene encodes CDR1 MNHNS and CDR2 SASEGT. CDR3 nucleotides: TGTGCCAGCAAGTACTTCTCCTACGAGCAGTACTTC. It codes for CASKYFSYEQYF.

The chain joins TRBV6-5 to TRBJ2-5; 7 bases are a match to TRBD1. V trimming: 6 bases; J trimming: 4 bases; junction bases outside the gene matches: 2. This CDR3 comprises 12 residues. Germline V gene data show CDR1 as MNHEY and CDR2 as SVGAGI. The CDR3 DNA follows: TGTGCCAGCAGCCGACAGGGAGAGACCCAGTACTTC. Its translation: CASSRQGETQYF.

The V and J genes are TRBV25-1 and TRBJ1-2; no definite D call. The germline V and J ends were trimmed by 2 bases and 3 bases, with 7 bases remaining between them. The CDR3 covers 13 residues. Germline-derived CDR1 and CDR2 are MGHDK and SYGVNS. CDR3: CASSEGIDYGYTF. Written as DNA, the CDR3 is TGTGCCAGCAGTGAAGGGATCGACTATGGCTACACCTTC.

Written as DNA, the CDR3 is TGTGCCAGCTCAACCTTTCGGGGGACAACTAATGAAAAACTGTTTTTT. This encodes CASSTFRGTTNEKLFF. The chain has TRBV18 and TRBJ1-4; TRBD1 is a possible D gene (5 bases). The CDR3 covers 16 residues. The V and J ends lost 5 bases and 0 bases respectively, with 13 bases between them. Germline V gives CDR1 KGHSH, CDR2 LQKENI.

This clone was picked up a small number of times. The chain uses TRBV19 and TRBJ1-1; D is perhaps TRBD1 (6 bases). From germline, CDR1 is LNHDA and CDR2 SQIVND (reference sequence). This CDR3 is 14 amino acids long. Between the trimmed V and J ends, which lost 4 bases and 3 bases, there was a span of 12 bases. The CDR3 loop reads CASSKGQGDTEAFF. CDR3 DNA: TGTGCCAGTAGTAAGGGACAAGGGGACACTGAAGCTTTCTTT.

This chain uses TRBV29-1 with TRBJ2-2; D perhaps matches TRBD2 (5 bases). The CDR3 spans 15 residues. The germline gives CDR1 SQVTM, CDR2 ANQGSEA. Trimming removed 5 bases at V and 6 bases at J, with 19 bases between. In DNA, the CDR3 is TGCAGCGTTAAACGGGCCCCGGGATCCGCCGGGGAGCTGTTTTTT. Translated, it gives CSVKRAPGSAGELFF.

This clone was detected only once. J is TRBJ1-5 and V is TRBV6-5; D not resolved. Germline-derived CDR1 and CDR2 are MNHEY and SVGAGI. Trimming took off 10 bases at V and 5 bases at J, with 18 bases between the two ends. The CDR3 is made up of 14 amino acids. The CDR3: CATKRHERDQPQHF. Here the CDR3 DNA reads TGTGCCACCAAGAGACACGAGAGGGATCAGCCCCAGCATTTT.

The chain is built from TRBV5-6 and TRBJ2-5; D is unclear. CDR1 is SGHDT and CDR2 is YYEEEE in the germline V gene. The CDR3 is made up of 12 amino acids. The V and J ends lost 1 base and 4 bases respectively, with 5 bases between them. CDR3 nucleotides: TGTGCCAGCAGCTTGATGCGAGAGACCCAGTACTTC. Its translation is CASSLMRETQYF. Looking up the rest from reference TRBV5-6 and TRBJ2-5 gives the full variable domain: DAGVTQSPTHLIKTRGQQVTLRCSPKSGHDTVSWYQQALGQGPQFIFQYYEEEERQRGNFPDRFSGHQFPNYSSELNVNALLLGDSALYLCASSLMRETQYFGPGTRLLVL.

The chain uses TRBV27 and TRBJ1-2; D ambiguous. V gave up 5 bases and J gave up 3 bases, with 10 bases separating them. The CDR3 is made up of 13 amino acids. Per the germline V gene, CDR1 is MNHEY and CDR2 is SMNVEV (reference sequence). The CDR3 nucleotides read TGTGCCAGCAGTCCGGACGAAGACTATGGCTACACCTTC. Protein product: CASSPDEDYGYTF.

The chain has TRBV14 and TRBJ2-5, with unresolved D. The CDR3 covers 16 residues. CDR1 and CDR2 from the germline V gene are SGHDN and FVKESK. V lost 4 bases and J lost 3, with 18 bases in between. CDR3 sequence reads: CASSLRVDWQKETQYF. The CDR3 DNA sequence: TGTGCCAGCAGCCTCCGAGTAGACTGGCAAAAAGAGACCCAGTACTTC.

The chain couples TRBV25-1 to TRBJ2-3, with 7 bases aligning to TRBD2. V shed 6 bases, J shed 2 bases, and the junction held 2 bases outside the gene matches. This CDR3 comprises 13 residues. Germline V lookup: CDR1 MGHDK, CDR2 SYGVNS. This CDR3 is CASRGLSTDTQYF. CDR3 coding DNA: TGTGCCAGCAGGGGACTATCCACAGATACGCAGTATTTT. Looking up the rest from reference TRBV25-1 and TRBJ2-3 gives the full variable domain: EADIYQTPRYLVIGTGKKITLECSQTMGHDKMYWYQQDPGMELHLIHYSYGVNSTEKGDLSSESTVSRIRTEHFPLTLESARPSHTSQYLCASRGLSTDTQYFGPGTRLTVL.

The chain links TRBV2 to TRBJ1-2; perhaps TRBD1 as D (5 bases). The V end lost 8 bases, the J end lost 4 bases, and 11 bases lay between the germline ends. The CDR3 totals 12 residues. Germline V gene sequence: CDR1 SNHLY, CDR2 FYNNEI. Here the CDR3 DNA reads TGTGCCAGCCGGGCAGGGTCCTATGGCTACACCTTC. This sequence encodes CASRAGSYGYTF.

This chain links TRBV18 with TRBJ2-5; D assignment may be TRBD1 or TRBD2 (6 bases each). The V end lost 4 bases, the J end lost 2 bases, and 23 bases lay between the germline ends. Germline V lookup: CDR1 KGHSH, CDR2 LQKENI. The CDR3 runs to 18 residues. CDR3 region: CASSRGTTRGLGQETQYF. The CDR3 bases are TGTGCCAGCTCACGGGGGACAACCCGGGGACTCGGGCAAGAGACCCAGTACTTC.

CDR3 loop: CASSILAGGTDTQYF. CDR3 nucleotide sequence: TGTGCCAGTAGTATTTTAGCGGGAGGAACAGATACGCAGTATTTT. The chain uses TRBV19 and TRBJ2-3, with 10 bases that match TRBD2. CDR3 size: 15 residues. V was clipped by 3 bases and J by 3 bases; unmatched bases: 3. Germline V gives CDR1 LNHDA, CDR2 SQIVND (reference sequence).

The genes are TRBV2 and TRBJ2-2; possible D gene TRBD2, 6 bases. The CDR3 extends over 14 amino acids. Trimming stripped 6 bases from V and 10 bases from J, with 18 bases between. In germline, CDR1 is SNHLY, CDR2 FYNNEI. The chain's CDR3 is CASSLTGETAELFF. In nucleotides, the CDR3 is TGTGCCAGCAGCTTAACGGGAGAAACGGCGGAGCTGTTTTTT.

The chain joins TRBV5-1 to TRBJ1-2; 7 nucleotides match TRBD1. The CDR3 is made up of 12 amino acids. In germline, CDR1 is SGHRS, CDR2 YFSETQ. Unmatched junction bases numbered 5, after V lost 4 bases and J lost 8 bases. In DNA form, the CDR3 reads TGCGCCAGCAGCCTCGGGACAGACGGCTACACCTTC. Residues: CASSLGTDGYTF.

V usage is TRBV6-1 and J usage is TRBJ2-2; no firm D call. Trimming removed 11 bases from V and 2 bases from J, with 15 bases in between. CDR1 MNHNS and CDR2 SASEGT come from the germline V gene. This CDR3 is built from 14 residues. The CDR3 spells CAALFRVNTGELFF. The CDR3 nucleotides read TGTGCCGCTCTCTTCCGGGTTAACACCGGGGAGCTGTTTTTT.

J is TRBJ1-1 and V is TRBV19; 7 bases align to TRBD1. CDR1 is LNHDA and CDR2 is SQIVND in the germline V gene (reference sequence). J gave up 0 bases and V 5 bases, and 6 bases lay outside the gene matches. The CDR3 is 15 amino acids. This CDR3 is CASSSSGTVNTEAFF. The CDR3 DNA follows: TGTGCCAGTAGTTCATCCGGGACAGTGAACACTGAAGCTTTCTTT.

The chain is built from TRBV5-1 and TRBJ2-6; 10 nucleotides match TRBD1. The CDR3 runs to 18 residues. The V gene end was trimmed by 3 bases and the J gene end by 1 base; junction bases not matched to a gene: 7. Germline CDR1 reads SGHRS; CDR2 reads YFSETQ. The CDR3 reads CASSSVGTGESGANVLTF. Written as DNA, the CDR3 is TGCGCCAGCAGCTCCGTCGGGACAGGGGAATCTGGGGCCAACGTCCTGACTTTC.

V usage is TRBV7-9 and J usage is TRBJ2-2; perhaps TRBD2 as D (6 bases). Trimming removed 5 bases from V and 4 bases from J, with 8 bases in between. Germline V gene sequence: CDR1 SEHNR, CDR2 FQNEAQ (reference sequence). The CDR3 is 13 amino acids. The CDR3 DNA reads TGTGCCAGCAGCCGGGAGTTCACCGGGGAGCTGTTTTTT. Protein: CASSREFTGELFF.

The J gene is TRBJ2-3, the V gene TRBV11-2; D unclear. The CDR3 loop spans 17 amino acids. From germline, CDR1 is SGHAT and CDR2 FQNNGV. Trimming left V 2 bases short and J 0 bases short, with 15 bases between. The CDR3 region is CASSLFPVVGSTDTQYF. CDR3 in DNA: TGTGCCAGCAGCTTATTTCCCGTCGTGGGTAGCACAGATACGCAGTATTTT.

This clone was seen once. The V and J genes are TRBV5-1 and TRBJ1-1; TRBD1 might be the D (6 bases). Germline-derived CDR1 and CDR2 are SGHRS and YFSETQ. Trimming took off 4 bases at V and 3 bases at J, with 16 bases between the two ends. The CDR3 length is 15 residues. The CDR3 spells CASSPAGTLDTEAFF. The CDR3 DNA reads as TGCGCCAGCAGCCCAGCCGGGACACTAGACACTGAAGCTTTCTTT.

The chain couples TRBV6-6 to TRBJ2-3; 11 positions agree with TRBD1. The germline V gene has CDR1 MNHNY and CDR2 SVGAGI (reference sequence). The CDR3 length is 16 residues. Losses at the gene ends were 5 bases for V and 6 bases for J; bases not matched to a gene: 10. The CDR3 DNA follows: TGTGCCAGCAGTCACGGGACAGGGGGACGTGGGGATACGCAGTATTTT. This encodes CASSHGTGGRGDTQYF.

The CDR3 DNA reads as TGTGCCAGCAGATACAGGGTCGGGGGGGAGCTGTTTTTT. It translates to CASRYRVGGELFF. The V gene is TRBV7-2, the J gene TRBJ2-2, with TRBD1 as a possible D gene (6 bases). Germline CDR1 SGHTA, CDR2 FQGNSA. V lost 6 bases and J 8 bases, leaving 13 bases between the germline ends. The length of the CDR3 is 13 residues.

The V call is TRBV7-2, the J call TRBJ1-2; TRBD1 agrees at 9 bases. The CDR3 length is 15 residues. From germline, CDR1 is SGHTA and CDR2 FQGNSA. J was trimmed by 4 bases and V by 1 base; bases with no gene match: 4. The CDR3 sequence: CASSLEGQGGYGYTF. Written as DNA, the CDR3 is TGTGCCAGCAGCTTAGAGGGACAGGGAGGCTATGGCTACACCTTC. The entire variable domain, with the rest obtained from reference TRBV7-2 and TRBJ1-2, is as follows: GAGVSQSPSNKVTEKGKDVELRCDPISGHTALYWYRQSLGQGLEFLIYFQGNSAPDKSGLPSDRFSAERTGGSVSTLTIQRTQQEDSAVYLCASSLEGQGGYGYTFGSGTRLTVV.